This T cell receptor (beta chain) emerged from a study of spatial heterogeneity in lung cancer. As for time point: sample taken at primary tumor resection. No cell sorting; template was whole RNA from tumor, lung tissue or PBMC. The J segment lost 7 bases and the V segment lost 5 bases, leaving 6 bases of the junction unmatched. Germline lookup yields CDR1 MNHEY and CDR2 SVGAGI. The CDR3 spans 15 residues. A unique molecular identifier was carried by every single TCR cDNA molecule. TCRdb re-called the 5' RACE reads with MiXCR, one entry per CDR3 protein. The table shows about 85,000 distinct CDR3 sequences, with more than 15% occurring only once.

This chain joins TRBV6-5 and TRBJ2-7; TRBD2 matches 15 bases. This sequence was found in a male donor with early-stage non-small cell lung cancer. Sequenced material: PBMCs, taken at surgery. DNA for the CDR3: TGTGCCAGCAGTACCGGGACTAGCGGGAGGAGAGAGCAGTACTTC. This gives the protein CASSTGTSGRREQYF.